Listed here are 20 T cell receptor beta chains from one sample, sequenced in a study of T cells in Graves' hyperthyroidism and ophthalmopathy (dated by TCRdb to between 2017 and 2020). The library was obtained by multiplex PCR. Sequencing was carried out with an Illumina HiSeq 2000. The TCR beta CDR3 regions were amplified from the RNA transcripts. A first-round RT-PCR of the TCR CDR3 used the HTBI primer set with the Qiagen OneStep RT-PCR kit. In TCRdb, the public reads were trimmed at Q25 with fastp and aligned with MiXCR, with productive beta chains retained. Here each entry gathers all rows of one CDR3 protein and keeps the most common genes and DNA. The sample contains about 640,000 distinct CDR3 sequences, more than 20% of them found a single time. Clones ranked in the top ten supply under 35% of the sample. The sequenced sample was blood. The receptors stem from a man in his thirties or forties with Graves' ophthalmopathy.

This clonotype was counted at least ten times. DNA of the CDR3: TGTGCCAGCAGCTCGTACCGGTGGACTAGCGGGAAGGGTTCCGGGGAGCTGTTTTTT. This sequence encodes CASSSYRWTSGKGSGELFF. The chain has TRBV11-2 and TRBJ2-2; 12 nucleotides match TRBD2. Germline V gene data show CDR1 as SGHAT and CDR2 as FQNNGV. Germline trimming cut 4 bases from V and 6 bases from J; bases unmatched to any gene: 15. The CDR3 sequence is 19 residues long.

Of note for this clonotype: A read error may explain this, as a much larger clone is one base away. The CDR3 does not close with the conserved phenylalanine or tryptophan, likely indicating a read error. The V gene is TRBV12-5, the J gene TRBJ1-1; 7 bases align to TRBD1. Germline trimming cut 1 base from V and 3 bases from J; bases unmatched to any gene: 5. CDR1 and CDR2 (germline): LGHNT, FRNRAP. The CDR3 length is 15 residues. CDR3 nucleotide sequence: TGTGCTAGTGGTTTGGAAGGGGGCGATCACACTGAAGCTTTCCTT. Encoded protein: CASGLEGGDHTEAFL.

This clonotype was seen more than once but under ten times. This chain joins TRBV20-1 and TRBJ2-1; 11 bases fit TRBD2. V dropped 3 bases and J dropped 4; count of bases not matched to a gene: 5. CDR1 is DFQATT and CDR2 is SNEGSKA in the germline V gene (reference sequence). CDR3 length: 15 residues. The CDR3 coding sequence is TGCAGTGCTAGCATGATAGCGGGAGGGTACAATGAGCAGTTCTTC. It specifies CSASMIAGGYNEQFF.

To note about this clonotype: A much larger clone lies one base from this, so it may be a read error. As DNA, the CDR3 is TGTGCCAGCAGAACGGGAGCCGGGAGCTCCTACGATGAGCAGTTCTTC. It specifies CASRTGAGSSYDEQFF. V usage is TRBV28 and J usage is TRBJ2-1; D perhaps matches TRBD2 (6 bases). The CDR3 spans 16 residues. Germline assignment: CDR1 MDHEN and CDR2 SYDVKM.

This chain joins TRBV5-1 and TRBJ2-1, with D hard to call. The germline CDR1 and CDR2 sequences are SGHRS and YFSETQ. V was pared by 4 bases and J by 6 bases, with 8 bases between. The CDR3 sequence is 12 residues long. In DNA, the CDR3 is TGCGCCAGCAGCAGAGGTCCCAATGAGCAGTTCTTC. This sequence encodes CASSRGPNEQFF.

V usage is TRBV4-1 and J usage is TRBJ1-1, with D tentatively TRBD1 (6 bases). Germline CDR1 is MGHRA and CDR2 is YSYEKL. The CDR3 is 15 residues long. Trimming cost V 1 base and J 0 bases, with 9 bases left between them. CDR3 DNA: TGCGCCAGCAGCCAAGGGACAGACCTGAACACTGAAGCTTTCTTT. It encodes CASSQGTDLNTEAFF.

V usage is TRBV18 and J usage is TRBJ2-7, with D tentatively TRBD1 (6 bases). The germline gives CDR1 KGHSH, CDR2 LQKENI. Deletions cut 1 base from V and 5 bases from J, with 9 bases between. The CDR3 runs to 13 residues. In DNA form, the CDR3 reads TGTGCCAGCTCACCACTGGGGGCCGACGAGCAGTACTTC. It encodes CASSPLGADEQYF.

Comments on this clonotype: One end of the junction fails to match germline, which may point to a read error. The rearrangement joins TRBV5-1 to TRBJ2-4, with a tentative D call TRBD1 (6 bases). Per germline, CDR1 SGHRS and CDR2 YFSETQ. This CDR3 has 17 residues. For the CDR3, the DNA is TGTGCCAGCAGCTTAGAGACAGGATTTTCAGCCAAAAACATTCAGTACTTC. It encodes CASSLETGFSAKNIQYF. Combining the CDR3 with reference TRBV5-1 and TRBJ2-4 gives the whole variable domain KAGVTQTPRYLIKTRGQQVTLSCSPISGHRSVSWYQQTPGQGLQFLFEYFSETQRNKGNFPGRFSGRQFSNSRSEMNVSTLELGDSALYLCASSLETGFSAKNIQYFGAGTRLSVL.

This clonotype has a count of ten or more. CDR3 DNA: TGTGCCACCAGCAGAGAGATTACCTACGAGCAGTACTTC. It specifies CATSREITYEQYF. The chain links TRBV15 to TRBJ2-7; D unclear. The CDR3 loop spans 13 amino acids. Looked up from germline, CDR1 is LNHNV and CDR2 is YYDKDF (reference sequence). Trimming stripped 0 bases from V and 2 bases from J, with 5 bases between. Drawing the rest from reference TRBV15 and TRBJ2-7, the complete variable domain is DAMVIQNPRYQVTQFGKPVTLSCSQTLNHNVMYWYQQKSSQAPKLLFHYYDKDFNNEADTPDNFQSRRPNTSFCFLDIRSPGLGDTAMYLCATSREITYEQYFGPGTRLTVT.

The table lists this clonotype with a count of one. The CDR3 is CASSPRGTGRQPQHF. The CDR3 coding sequence is TGTGCCAGCAGTCCACGCGGGACAGGGAGGCAGCCCCAGCATTTT. The J gene is TRBJ1-5, the V gene TRBV6-1, with 9 positions matching TRBD1. The germline V gene has CDR1 MNHNS and CDR2 SASEGT. This CDR3 spans 15 amino acids. V dropped 5 bases and J dropped 7; count of bases not matched to a gene: 9.

CDR3 coding DNA: TGTGCCAGCAGCTTGGCCGCACGAGCGGGACAAGAGACCCAGTACTTC. Its protein is CASSLAARAGQETQYF. The V gene is TRBV5-5, the J gene TRBJ2-5; TRBD2 matches at 7 bases. J gave up 2 bases and V 0 bases, and 7 bases lay outside the gene matches. Germline V gene data show CDR1 as SGHKS and CDR2 as YYEKEE (reference sequence). The length of the CDR3 is 16 residues.

This clonotype was counted a single time. A single base separates this from a much larger clone, so it may be a read error. This sequence joins TRBV7-2 and TRBJ2-5; 9 positions match TRBD1. The CDR3 covers 17 residues. CDR1 is SGHTA and CDR2 is FQGNSA in the germline V gene. DNA for the CDR3: TGTGCCGGCAGCTTAGTGGATGGGACAGGGAAGGGGGAGACCCAGTACTTC. Amino acid sequence: CAGSLVDGTGKGETQYF.

There are many counts of this clonotype. This chain uses TRBV18 with TRBJ2-7; 10 bases are shared with TRBD1. Germline assignment: CDR1 KGHSH and CDR2 LQKENI. With V trimmed by 8 bases and J by 2 bases, 9 bases remained unmatched. The CDR3 loop spans 15 amino acids. The CDR3 DNA reads as TGTGCCAGCAGTCCGCGGGACAGGGGAACCTACGAGCAGTACTTC. Its protein product is CASSPRDRGTYEQYF.

This clonotype was counted ten times or more. The chain links TRBV6-1 to TRBJ2-1; the D gene is possibly TRBD2 (5 bases). The V gene lost 1 base and the J gene lost 1 base, with 11 bases spanning the gap. The CDR3 totals 16 residues. The V gene's germline CDR1 is MNHNS and CDR2 SASEGT. The CDR3 DNA sequence: TGTGCCAGCAGTGAAGAAGGAGCGGATTCCTACAATGAGCAGTTCTTC. Protein: CASSEEGADSYNEQFF.

In this sample, this clonotype turned up a few times. The chain carries TRBV4-1 and TRBJ1-4, with 8 bases identical to TRBD1. Germline CDR1 reads MGHRA; CDR2 reads YSYEKL. The CDR3 consists of 15 residues. V was clipped by 4 bases and J by 5 bases; unmatched bases: 6. CDR3 in amino acids: CASSPGQGPNEKLFF. The CDR3 DNA is TGCGCCAGCAGCCCAGGACAGGGACCGAATGAAAAACTGTTTTTT.

V gene TRBV14 combines with J gene TRBJ2-7; no reliable D call. The CDR3 is 14 residues long. Trimming stripped 2 bases from V and 2 bases from J, with 10 bases between. Per the germline V gene, CDR1 is SGHDN and CDR2 is FVKESK. DNA for the CDR3: TGTGCCAGCAGCCAACGGACGGTCGCCTACGAGCAGTACTTC. Its translation: CASSQRTVAYEQYF.

To note about this clonotype: This may come from a read error, since a much larger clone is one base off. The V gene is TRBV7-2, the J gene TRBJ2-1; the match to TRBD2 covers 10 bases. J lost 7 bases, V lost 5 bases, and 14 bases had no gene match. Germline assignment: CDR1 SGHTA and CDR2 FQGNSA. CDR3 length: 17 amino acids. The CDR3 is CASSPRATSGFRNEQFF. CDR3 nucleotide sequence: TGTGCCAGCAGCCCCCGGGCGACTAGCGGGTTTAGGAATGAGCAGTTCTTC.

This clonotype has a count of ten or more. J is TRBJ2-1 and V is TRBV20-1; maybe TRBD2 (5 bases). Germline lookup yields CDR1 DFQATT and CDR2 SNEGSKA (reference sequence). CDR3 size: 14 residues. V was cut by 6 bases and J by 1 base, with 13 bases left in between. The CDR3 DNA reads TGCAGTGCCCCACTAGTCAGGTCCTACAATGAGCAGTTCTTC. Amino acids: CSAPLVRSYNEQFF.

This clonotype was picked up a small number of times. The rearrangement uses TRBV5-5 and TRBJ1-1; D ambiguous. CDR3 length equals 15 residues. CDR1 is SGHKS, CDR2 YYEKEE, per germline (reference sequence). V was cut by 4 bases and J by 2 bases, with 15 bases left in between. The CDR3 DNA reads as TGTGCCAGCAGCCCAGGAGGGCACTTAAACACTGAAGCTTTCTTT. This encodes CASSPGGHLNTEAFF.

The V gene is TRBV27, the J gene TRBJ2-5, with a possible D match to TRBD1 (5 bases). Trimming took off 6 bases at V and 5 bases at J, with 22 bases between the two ends. Germline CDR1 reads MNHEY; CDR2 reads SMNVEV (reference sequence). This CDR3 spans 16 amino acids. The CDR3 bases are TGTGCCAGCAGCCTCGGACCAGCCTCTAAGGGGGAGACCCAGTACTTC. Encoded protein: CASSLGPASKGETQYF.